This TCR beta chain comes out of a study of T cell responses to AZD1222 COVID-19 vaccine. Points from the study as a whole: In a largely white British group with more females than males, clonal diversity was possibly underestimated. Dominant at 160-218 and 743-854, vaccine-associated CD4 TCRs also spanned spike. After two AZD1222 doses, spike-specific TCR breadth and depth rose versus day 0. Unmutated regions of variants are reportedly targeted by nearly half of spike-specific TCRs.

Regarding this clone: Its target is unknown.

Some clones are missing from TCRdb's copy, which holds only in-frame ones; the method was immunoSEQ multiplex PCR. Of 110,000 to 150,000 clones listed, about 92% are singletons. CDR3 length: 18 amino acids. Per the germline V gene, CDR1 is LGHDT and CDR2 is YNNKEL (reference sequence). The ends were cut back, 4 bases at V and 5 bases at J, with 21 bases in the middle. Sequenced material: peripheral blood, taken on day 0 of AZD1222 vaccination. The rearrangement joins TRBV3-1 (or the pseudogene TRBV3-2) to TRBJ1-6; D is unresolved. This clonotype was obtained from an adult in good health. The CDR3 here is CASSLRQEEQLNNSPLHF. The CDR3 region has the DNA TGTGCCAGCAGCCTAAGGCAGGAAGAGCAGCTCAATAATTCACCCCTCCACTTT.